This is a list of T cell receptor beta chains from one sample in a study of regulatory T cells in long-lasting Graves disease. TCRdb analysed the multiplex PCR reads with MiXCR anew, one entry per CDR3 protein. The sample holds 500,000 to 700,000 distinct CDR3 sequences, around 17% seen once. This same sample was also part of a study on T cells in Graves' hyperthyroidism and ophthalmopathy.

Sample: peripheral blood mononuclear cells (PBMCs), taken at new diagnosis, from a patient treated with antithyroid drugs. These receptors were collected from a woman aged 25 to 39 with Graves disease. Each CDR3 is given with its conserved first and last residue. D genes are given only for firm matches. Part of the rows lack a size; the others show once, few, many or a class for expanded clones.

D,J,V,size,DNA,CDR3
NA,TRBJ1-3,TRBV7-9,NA,TGTGCCAGCAGCCCGAAACAGACACCGCTGCCTGGAAACACCATATATTTT,CASSPKQTPLPGNTIYF
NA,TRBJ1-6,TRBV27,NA,TGTGCCAGCAGTTTAGAGGGTATACCCTATAATTCACCCCTCCACTTT,CASSLEGIPYNSPLHF
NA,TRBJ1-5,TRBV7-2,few,TGTGCCAGCAGCCTAGTGGCTGATCAGCCCCAGCATTTT,CASSLVADQPQHF
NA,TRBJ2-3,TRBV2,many,TGTGCCAGCAGCCAAACCAGAAGCACAGATACGCAGTATTTT,CASSQTRSTDTQYF
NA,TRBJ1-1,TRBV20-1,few,TGCAGTGCCCGACGGTATGAAGCTTTCTTT,CSARRYEAFF
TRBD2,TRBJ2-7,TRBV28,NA,TGTGCCAGCAGTCATGGGGTGACTAGCGGGAGGGAGGGACCCGAGCAGTACTTC,CASSHGVTSGREGPEQYF
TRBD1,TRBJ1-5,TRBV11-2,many,TGTGCCAGCAGCTTAGGGAGGGACAGACTCAATCAGCCCCAGCATTTT,CASSLGRDRLNQPQHF
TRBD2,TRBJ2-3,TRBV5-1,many,TGCGCCAGCAGCTTGATAGCGGGGTTCACAGATACGCAGTATTTT,CASSLIAGFTDTQYF
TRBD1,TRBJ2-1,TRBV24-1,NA,TGTGCCACCAGTGACCGAGACAGGGGGAGAAATGAGCAGTTCTTC,CATSDRDRGRNEQFF
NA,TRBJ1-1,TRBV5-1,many,TGCGCCAGCAGCTTACCTGACACTGAAGCTTTCTTT,CASSLPDTEAFF
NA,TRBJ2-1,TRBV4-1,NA,TGCGCCAGCAGCCAATCCCAGGTCGGACTCCTATCCTACAATGAGCAGTTCTTC,CASSQSQVGLLSYNEQFF
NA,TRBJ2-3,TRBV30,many,TGTGCCCGGTCAAACCCGGATACGCAGTATTTT,CARSNPDTQYF
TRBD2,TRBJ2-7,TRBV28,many,TGTGCCAGCAGTTTTCAGGTAGCGGGAGAGGGTCTTAGCTCCTACGAGCAGTACTTC,CASSFQVAGEGLSSYEQYF
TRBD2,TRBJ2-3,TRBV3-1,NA,TGTGCCAGCAGCCTCCAAGTGACTAGCGGCTACACAGATACGCAGTATTTT,CASSLQVTSGYTDTQYF
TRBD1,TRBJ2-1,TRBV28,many,TGTGCCAGCAGTCTTACGGGACAGGACTACAATGAGCAGTTCTTC,CASSLTGQDYNEQFF
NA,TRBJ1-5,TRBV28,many,TGTGCCAGCAGTTTATCGACCGACGGGCGTCAGCCCCAGCATTTT,CASSLSTDGRQPQHF
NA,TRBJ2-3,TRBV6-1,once,TGTGCCAGCAAAGGTTTTAGCACAGATACGCAGTATTTT,CASKGFSTDTQYF
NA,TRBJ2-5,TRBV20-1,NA,TGCAGTGCTAGAGAATTGCAGCGGGCACCACAAGAGACCCAGTACTTC,CSARELQRAPQETQYF
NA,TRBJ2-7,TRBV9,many,TGTGCCAGCAGCGCACGGGACACCGGCTCCTACGAGCAGTACTTC,CASSARDTGSYEQYF
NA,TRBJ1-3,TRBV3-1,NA,TGTGCCAGCAGCCAGACAGCTTTAAACACCATATATTTT,CASSQTALNTIYF
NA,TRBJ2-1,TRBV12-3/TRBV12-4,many,TGTGCCAGCGGTCCCCCCTACCACAATGAGCAGTTCTTC,CASGPPYHNEQFF
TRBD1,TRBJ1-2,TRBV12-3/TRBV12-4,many,TGTGCCAGCAGCCCGACAGGGGAGAATGGCTACACCTTC,CASSPTGENGYTF
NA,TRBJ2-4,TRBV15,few,TGTGCCACCAGCAGAGATCCTGGGGACATTCAGTACTTC,CATSRDPGDIQYF
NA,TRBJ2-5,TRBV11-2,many,TGTGCCAGCAGCCATCACCCCCCTAAGACCCAGTACTTC,CASSHHPPKTQYF
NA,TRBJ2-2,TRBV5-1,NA,TGCGCCAGCAGACTCGGACCGGTCGCGAACACCGGGGAGCTGTTTTTT,CASRLGPVANTGELFF
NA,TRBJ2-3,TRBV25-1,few,TGTGCCAGCAGTTCCTCGGAGTGGGGCAAAGATACGCAGTATTTT,CASSSSEWGKDTQYF
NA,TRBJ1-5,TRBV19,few,TGTGCCAGTAGTACCATCGCGTTGCCCCAGCATTTT,CASSTIALPQHF
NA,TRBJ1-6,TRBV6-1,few,TGTGCCAGCAGTGTACAGCGCTCCTATAATTCACCCCTCCACTTT,CASSVQRSYNSPLHF
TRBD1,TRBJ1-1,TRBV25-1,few,TGTGCCAGTTCCACCGCAGGGGGCACTGAAGCTTTCTTT,CASSTAGGTEAFF
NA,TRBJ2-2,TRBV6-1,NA,TGTGCCAGCAGGGACGGGGGAGAATGGAACACCGGGGAGCTGTTTTTT,CASRDGGEWNTGELFF
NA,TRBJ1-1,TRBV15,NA,TGTGCCACCAGCAGAGCTCCGAACACTGAAGCTTTCTTT,CATSRAPNTEAFF
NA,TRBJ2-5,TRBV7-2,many,TGTGCCAGCAGCTTAGGAGTGGGACTCAAGACCCAGTACTTC,CASSLGVGLKTQYF
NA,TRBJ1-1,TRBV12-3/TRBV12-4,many,TGTGCCAGCGGGGTGATTAATGAAGCTTTCTTT,CASGVINEAFF
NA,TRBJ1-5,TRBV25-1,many,TGTGCCAGCAGTGACGGGTATCAGCCCCAGCATTTT,CASSDGYQPQHF
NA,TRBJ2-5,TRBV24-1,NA,TGTGCCACCAGTGATTTGTACAGGGCCGAGACCCAGTACTTC,CATSDLYRAETQYF
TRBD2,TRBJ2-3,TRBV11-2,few,TGTGCCAGCAGCCGGGAATTAGCGGGAAGGACAGATACGCAGTATTTT,CASSRELAGRTDTQYF
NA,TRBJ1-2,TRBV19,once,TGTGCCAGTAGGAATTGCGGGACTGCCTATGGCTACACCTTC,CASRNCGTAYGYTF
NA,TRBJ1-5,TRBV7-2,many,TGTGCCAGCAGCTTAACGGCCCGACAGCCCCAGCATTTT,CASSLTARQPQHF
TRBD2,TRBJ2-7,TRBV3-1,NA,TGTGCCAGCAGCCAACCGGGACTAGCGGGAGGGACCTACGAGCAGTACTTC,CASSQPGLAGGTYEQYF
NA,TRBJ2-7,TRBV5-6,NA,TGTGCCGCAGCGAGGGCGGGCCTCCAAGAGCAGTACTTC,CAAARAGLQEQYF
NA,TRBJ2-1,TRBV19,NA,TGTGCCAGTATGGGACCTAAAAACTACAATGAGCAGTTCTTC,CASMGPKNYNEQFF
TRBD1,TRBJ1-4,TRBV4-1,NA,TGCGCCAGCAGCCGAAAAACAGGGGATGGTGATGAAAAACTGTTTTTT,CASSRKTGDGDEKLFF
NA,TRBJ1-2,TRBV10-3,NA,TGTGCCATCAGCCCAGGGACCGACTATGGCTACACCTTC,CAISPGTDYGYTF
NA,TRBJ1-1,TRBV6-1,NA,TGTGCCAGCAAGGTTGGGCAGGACACTGAAGCTTTCTTT,CASKVGQDTEAFF
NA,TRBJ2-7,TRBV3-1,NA,TGTGCCAGCAGCCATGACACCGAATACCCCAACGAGCAGTACTTC,CASSHDTEYPNEQYF
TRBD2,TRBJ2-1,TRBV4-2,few,TGTGCCAGCAGCCAAGCTAGCGGCGGCTCTTACAATGAGCAGTTCTTC,CASSQASGGSYNEQFF
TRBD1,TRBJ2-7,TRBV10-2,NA,TGCGCCAGCAGTGAGTCGATCGGACAGGGGGTCGGCTACGAGCAGTACTTC,CASSESIGQGVGYEQYF
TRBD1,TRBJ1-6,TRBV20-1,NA,TGCAGTGCTAGAGCCGGGACAGGGACCAATTCACCCCTCCACTTT,CSARAGTGTNSPLHF
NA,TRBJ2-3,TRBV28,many,TGTGCCAGCAGCTCACTCTTGGGGGTAAGGGATACGCAGTATTTT,CASSSLLGVRDTQYF
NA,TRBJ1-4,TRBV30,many,TGTGCCTGCGGACAGTATAATGAAAAACTGTTTTTT,CACGQYNEKLFF
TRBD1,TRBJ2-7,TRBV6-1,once,TGTGCCAGCACCAAAGACAGGGGTAAACACGAGCAGTACTTC,CASTKDRGKHEQYF
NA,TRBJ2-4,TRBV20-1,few,TGCAGTGCTAGAGATTCCTCGCCGGGATTGGTCATTCAGTACTTC,CSARDSSPGLVIQYF
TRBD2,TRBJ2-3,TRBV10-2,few,TGCGCCAGCCGGGCTAGCGGGAGGTTGAGCACAGATACGCAGTATTTT,CASRASGRLSTDTQYF
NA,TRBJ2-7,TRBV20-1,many,TGCAGTGCTAGAGGGGAATCCTACGAGCAGTACTTC,CSARGESYEQYF
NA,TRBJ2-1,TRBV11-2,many,TGTGCCAGCAGCTCATCGACAGGTTCCGACAATGAGCAGTTCTTC,CASSSSTGSDNEQFF